This note documents a single T cell receptor (beta chain) sequence. The data were obtained in a study of blood T cell repertoires in COVID-19. About the research overall: Sites across the United States, Italy and Spain contributed samples from acute and convalescent COVID-19.

Original processing methods: Reference gene primer amplification in the assay estimated nucleated cell counts. Data came from immunoSEQ multiplex PCR; TCRdb stores just in-frame clones and leaves some out. D and trimming come from the DNA, and the V and J calls and clone size come from that table. The sample has about 30,000 clones; about 90% are singletons. The ends lost 4 bases at V and 6 bases at J; junction bases unmatched: 4. This CDR3 has 13 residues. In germline, CDR1 is MNHEY, CDR2 SVGAGI. The source of this sequence is a human donor with active COVID-19. The donor label of this sample is uncertain. The sequencing sample was made of peripheral blood. The J gene is TRBJ1-2, the V gene TRBV6-5, with 8 bases identical to TRBD1. CDR3 sequence: CASSFTGGNGYTF. The CDR3 nucleotides are TGTGCCAGCAGTTTTACAGGGGGTAATGGCTACACCTTC.